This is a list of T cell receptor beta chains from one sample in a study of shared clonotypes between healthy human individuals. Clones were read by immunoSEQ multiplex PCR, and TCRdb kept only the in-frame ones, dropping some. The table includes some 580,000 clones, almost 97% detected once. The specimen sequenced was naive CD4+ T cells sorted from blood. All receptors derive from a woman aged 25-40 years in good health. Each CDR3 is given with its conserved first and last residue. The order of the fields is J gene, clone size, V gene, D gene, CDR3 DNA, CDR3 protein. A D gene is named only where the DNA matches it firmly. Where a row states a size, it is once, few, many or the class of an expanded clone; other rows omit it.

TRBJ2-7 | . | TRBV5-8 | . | TGTGCCAGCAGCCGGTTGCGCCCCGAGCAGTACTTC | CASSRLRPEQYF
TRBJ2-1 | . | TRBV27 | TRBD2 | TGTGCCAGCAGAAAGTGGGGGTTCGGGGCTAGCGGGACCAATGAGCAGTTCTTC | CASRKWGFGASGTNEQFF
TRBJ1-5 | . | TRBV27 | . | TGTGCCAGCAGTTTACAGGGGAGAAGCAATCAGCCCCAGCATTTT | CASSLQGRSNQPQHF
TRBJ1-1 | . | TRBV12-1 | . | TGTGCCAGCAGCCTAACAAGGTGCACTGAAGCTTTCTTT | CASSLTRCTEAFF
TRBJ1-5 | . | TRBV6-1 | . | TGTGCCAGCAGTGAAGCGGCAGAATATAGCAATCAGCCCCAGCATTTT | CASSEAAEYSNQPQHF
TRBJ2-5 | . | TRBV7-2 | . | TGTGCCAGCAGCCCCAGGATACAAGAGACCCAGTACTTC | CASSPRIQETQYF
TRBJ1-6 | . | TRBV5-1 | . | TGCGCCAGCAGCTTGGGCACCCAGGACAATTCACCCCTCCACTTT | CASSLGTQDNSPLHF
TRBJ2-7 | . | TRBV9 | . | TGTGCCAGCAGTGACACCGCCTACGAGCAGTACTTC | CASSDTAYEQYF
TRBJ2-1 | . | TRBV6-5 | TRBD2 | TGTGCCAGCAGTTCCGGACTAGCGGGAGCGTACAATGAGCAGTTCTTC | CASSSGLAGAYNEQFF
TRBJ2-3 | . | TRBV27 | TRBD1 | TGTGCCAGCAGTCAAAGACAGGGGCCAGATACGCAGTATTTT | CASSQRQGPDTQYF
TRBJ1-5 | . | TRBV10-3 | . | TGTGCCATCAGTGCGGAAAGGGGAGGCCGCAATCAGCCCCAGCATTTT | CAISAERGGRNQPQHF
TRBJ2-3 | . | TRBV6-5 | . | TGTGCCAGCAGTTACGGAGACAGCACAGATACGCAGTATTTT | CASSYGDSTDTQYF
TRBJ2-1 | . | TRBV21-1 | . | TGTGCCAGCAGCAACAGGAAAAGAAGGGCGAATGAGCAGTTCTTC | CASSNRKRRANEQFF
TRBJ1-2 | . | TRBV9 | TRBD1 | TGTGCCAGCAGCCCCACGGGACAGAAAGGAGGCTACACCTTC | CASSPTGQKGGYTF
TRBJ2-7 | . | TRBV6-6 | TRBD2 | TGTGCCAGCAGAGCGGGAGGGCACGACGAGCAGTACTTC | CASRAGGHDEQYF
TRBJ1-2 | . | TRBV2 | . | TGTGCCAGCAGTGAAACTTTCAGGGAGACGCGCTACACCTTC | CASSETFRETRYTF
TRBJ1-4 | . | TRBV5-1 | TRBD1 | TGCGCCAGCAGCCAAGGACAGGCCTTGTTTAATGAAAAACTGTTTTTT | CASSQGQALFNEKLFF
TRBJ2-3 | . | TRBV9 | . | TGTGCCAGCAGCGTTGACAGGAGCACAGATACGCAGTATTTT | CASSVDRSTDTQYF
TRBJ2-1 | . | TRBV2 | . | TGTGCCAGCAGTGGCTTAACTCTAGAGATCTCCTACAATGAGCAGTTCTTC | CASSGLTLEISYNEQFF
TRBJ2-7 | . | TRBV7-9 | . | TGTGCCAGCAGCGACAGGACATCTCGGCCGAACGAGCAGTACTTC | CASSDRTSRPNEQYF
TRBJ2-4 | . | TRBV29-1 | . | TGCAGCGTCAGGGGCCAAGCCAAAAACATTCAGTACTTC | CSVRGQAKNIQYF
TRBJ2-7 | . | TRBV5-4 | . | TGTGCCAGCAGCTTGGCTCCGGCGCCGAGCTCCTACGAGCAGTACTTC | CASSLAPAPSSYEQYF
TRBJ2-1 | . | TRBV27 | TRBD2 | TGTGCCAGCAGTGGGACTAGCCTCAATGAGCAGTTCTTC | CASSGTSLNEQFF
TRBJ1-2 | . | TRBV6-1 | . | TGTGCCAGCAGTGAACCGAGGACACTAAACTATGGCTACACCTTC | CASSEPRTLNYGYTF
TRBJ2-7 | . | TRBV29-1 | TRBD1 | TGCAGCGTTGAAGGACAGGGGCCGAGCTCCTACGAGCAGTACTTC | CSVEGQGPSSYEQYF
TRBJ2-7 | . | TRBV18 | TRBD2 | TGTGCCAGCTCAGCGTTTAGCGGGAGGGGCCCTGGCGAGCAGTACTTC | CASSAFSGRGPGEQYF
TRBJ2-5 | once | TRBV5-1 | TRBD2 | TGCGCCAGCAGCGACCTAGCGGGAGGCGGGGAGACCCAGTACTTC | CASSDLAGGGETQYF
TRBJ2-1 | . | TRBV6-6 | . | TGTGCCAGCAGTTACTCTAGGTCTGAAAATGAGCAGTTCTTC | CASSYSRSENEQFF
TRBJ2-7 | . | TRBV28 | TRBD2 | TGTGCCAGCAGTTTGTACCTAGCGGGAGGGCGGGTCCGCGAGCAGTACTTC | CASSLYLAGGRVREQYF
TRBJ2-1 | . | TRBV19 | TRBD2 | TGTGCCAGTAGTACCTCGGGAGTAGCGGGTTTCTACAATGAGCAGTTCTTC | CASSTSGVAGFYNEQFF
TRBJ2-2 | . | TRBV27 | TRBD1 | TGTGCCAGCAGTCCCCGCCGACAGGGAACAGCCGGGGAGCTGTTTTTT | CASSPRRQGTAGELFF
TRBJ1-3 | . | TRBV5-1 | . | TGCGCCAGCAGAGGCGGGACAAGCTCCCCGTCACCGACCTCTGGAAACACCATATATTTT | CASRGGTSSPSPTSGNTIYF
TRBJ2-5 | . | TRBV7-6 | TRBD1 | TGTGCCAGCATCTACCAACAGGGGTTTGGTGGGACCCAGTACTTC | CASIYQQGFGGTQYF
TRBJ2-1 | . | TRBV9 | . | TGTGCCAGCAGCGTAGCTACGGGTGTGGGGTACAATGAGCAGTTCTTC | CASSVATGVGYNEQFF
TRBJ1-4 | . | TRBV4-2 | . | TGTGCCAGCAGCCAACCACTCCTAGCTGAAAAACTGTTTTTT | CASSQPLLAEKLFF
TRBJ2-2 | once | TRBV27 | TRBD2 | TGTGCCAGCAGTCGTCCTAGCGGGATTACCGGGGAGCTGTTTTTT | CASSRPSGITGELFF
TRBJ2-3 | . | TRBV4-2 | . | TGTGCCAGCAGCCAAGTCGCAAGCGGGAGCACAGATACGCAGTATTTT | CASSQVASGSTDTQYF
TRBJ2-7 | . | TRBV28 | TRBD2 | TGTGCCAGCAGTTTCCGGCTAGGACTAGCGGGAACCTACGAGCAGTACTTC | CASSFRLGLAGTYEQYF
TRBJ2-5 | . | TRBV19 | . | TGTGCCAGTAGTATCTCAGGTTCCGGAGAGACCCAGTACTTC | CASSISGSGETQYF
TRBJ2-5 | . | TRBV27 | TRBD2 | TGTGCCAGCAGTGGATATACGAGCGGGAGAAGGGAGACCCAGTACTTC | CASSGYTSGRRETQYF
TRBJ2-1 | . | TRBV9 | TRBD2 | TGTGCCAGCAGCGGGGGACTAGCGGGGTACAATGAGCAGTTCTTC | CASSGGLAGYNEQFF
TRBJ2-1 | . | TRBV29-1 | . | TGCAGCGGGGGGAGTATTGTAGAACGAGGGGCAAGGGGCAATGAGCAGTTCTTC | CSGGSIVERGARGNEQFF
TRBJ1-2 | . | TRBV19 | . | TGTGCCAGTAAACCTCTACTCAAGGGGCAAAAAAATGGCTACACCTTC | CASKPLLKGQKNGYTF
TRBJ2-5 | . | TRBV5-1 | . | TGCGCCAGCAGCTTGACTAGTTGGGAGACCCAGTACTTC | CASSLTSWETQYF
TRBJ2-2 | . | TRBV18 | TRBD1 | TGTGCCAGCTCACCCCCGGGACAGACGAACACCGGGGAGCTGTTTTTT | CASSPPGQTNTGELFF
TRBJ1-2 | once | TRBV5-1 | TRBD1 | TGCGCCAGCAGTATAATGACAGGGGAGGATGGCTACACCTTC | CASSIMTGEDGYTF
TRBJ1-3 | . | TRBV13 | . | TGTGCCAGCAGCTTAGGCGTAGATTTGATGCGAAACACCATATATTTT | CASSLGVDLMRNTIYF
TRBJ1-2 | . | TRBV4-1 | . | TGCGCCAGCAGCCAAGAGTTCGAGAAAAAGACTGGCTACACCTTC | CASSQEFEKKTGYTF
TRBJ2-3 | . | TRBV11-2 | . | TGTGCCAGCAGCTTACAGGGCGCAGATACGCAGTATTTT | CASSLQGADTQYF
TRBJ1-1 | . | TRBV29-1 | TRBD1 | TGCAGCGTTGAAGAATCTAATTTGGCAGGGGGCGTTTTGCTTGAAGCTTTCTTT | CSVEESNLAGGVLLEAFF
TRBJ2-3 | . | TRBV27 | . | TGTGCCAGCAGCCGTCGGGAAGGGGTGACAGATACGCAGTATTTT | CASSRREGVTDTQYF
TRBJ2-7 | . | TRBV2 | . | TGTGCCATCCCCCTAGGTCCCTACGAGCAGTACTTC | CAIPLGPYEQYF
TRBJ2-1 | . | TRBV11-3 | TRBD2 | TGTGCCAGCAGCAAAAGCGGGAGTTCCTACAATGAGCAGTTCTTC | CASSKSGSSYNEQFF
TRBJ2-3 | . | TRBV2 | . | TGTGCCAGCATTCGAACTAGGTCAGATACGCAGTATTTT | CASIRTRSDTQYF
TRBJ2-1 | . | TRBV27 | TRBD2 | TGTGCCAGCAGTCCCCGGACTAGCGGGTTCAAGTTCTTC | CASSPRTSGFKFF